The clone carrying this T cell receptor (beta chain) occurred many times. This specimen comes from a study of Graves' ophthalmopathy and Graves' hyperthyroidism. RNA transcripts served as template for amplifying TCR beta CDR3 sequences. A first-round RT-PCR used HTBI primers, followed by a second-round multiplex PCR. TCRdb re-derived calls from the multiplex PCR reads in MiXCR, one entry per CDR3 protein. The data show over a million distinct CDR3 sequences, less than 45% seen once. V was pared by 4 bases and J by 8 bases, with 9 bases of the junction left unmatched. The length of the CDR3 is 14 residues. Germline V gene data show CDR1 as SGHRS and CDR2 as YFSETQ.

Sequencing was done on a sample of peripheral blood or thyroid tissue (not recorded which). This TCR was sampled from an adult man with Graves' hyperthyroidism. The rearrangement links TRBV5-1 to TRBJ1-2; 9 bases are shared with TRBD1. CDR3 sequence: CASSPPGQGFGYTF. CDR3 bases: TGCGCCAGCAGCCCCCCGGGACAGGGTTTCGGCTACACCTTC.